This T cell receptor beta chain was identified during a study of cytomegalovirus exposure and HLA in healthy donors. Study conclusions and caveats: Among TCR sequences, most were rare, though some public TCRs appeared in many donors. Among the sequence variants, a highly shared cluster was likely an artifact of sequencing.

V lost 1 base to trimming and J lost 0 bases, with 11 bases between them. The CDR3 is made up of 16 amino acids. Germline CDR1 is SGHRS and CDR2 is YFSETQ. A multiplex PCR was run with 60 Vbeta primers and 13 Jbeta primers. Sequencing was performed with immunoSEQ multiplex PCR; in TCRdb, only in-frame clones are kept and a portion is missing. Of approximately 190,000 clones in the sample, more than 75% are singletons; the top ten hold over 1%. As to this clone: Its target is not known.

Sequencing input: PBMCs. V usage is TRBV5-1 and J usage is TRBJ1-3, with a possible D match to TRBD1 (6 bases). The sequence was collected from a young man in good health and CMV-seronegative. CDR3 sequence reads: CASSLTTGSSGNTIYF. The DNA for the CDR3 is TGCGCCAGCAGCTTGACTACAGGGAGCTCTGGAAACACCATATATTTT.